This T cell receptor beta chain is from a study of cytomegalovirus exposure and HLA in healthy donors. In the PCR, 60 Vbeta and 13 Jbeta primers were used. This table comes from immunoSEQ multiplex PCR, and its TCRdb copy is limited to in-frame clones, with some not included. The listing contains about 200,000 clones. The sequenced sample consisted of PBMCs. The sequence was collected from a boy aged 5-17 years in good health and CMV-seronegative.

As DNA, the CDR3 is TGTGCCAGCTCACGGTCCGCCACAGAAGGCCAGACCCAGTACTTC. Translation: CASSRSATEGQTQYF. The chain is built from TRBV18 and TRBJ2-5, with D unclear. This CDR3 spans 15 amino acids. Germline loops: CDR1 KGHSH, CDR2 LQKENI. Trimming took 4 bases from V and 6 from J, leaving 18 bases between them.